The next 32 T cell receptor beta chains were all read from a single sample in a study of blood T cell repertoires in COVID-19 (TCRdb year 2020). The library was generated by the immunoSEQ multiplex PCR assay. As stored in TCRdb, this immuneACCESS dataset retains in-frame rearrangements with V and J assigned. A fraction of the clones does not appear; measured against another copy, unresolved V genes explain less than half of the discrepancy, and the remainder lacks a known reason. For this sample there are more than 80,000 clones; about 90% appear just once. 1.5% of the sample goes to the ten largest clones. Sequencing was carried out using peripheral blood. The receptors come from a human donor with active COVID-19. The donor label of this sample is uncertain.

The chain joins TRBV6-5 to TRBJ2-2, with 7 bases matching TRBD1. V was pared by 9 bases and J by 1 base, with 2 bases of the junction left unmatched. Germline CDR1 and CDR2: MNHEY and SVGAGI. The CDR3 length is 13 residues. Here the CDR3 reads CARGGGNTGELFF. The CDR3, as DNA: TGTGCCAGAGGGGGCGGGAACACCGGGGAGCTGTTTTTT.

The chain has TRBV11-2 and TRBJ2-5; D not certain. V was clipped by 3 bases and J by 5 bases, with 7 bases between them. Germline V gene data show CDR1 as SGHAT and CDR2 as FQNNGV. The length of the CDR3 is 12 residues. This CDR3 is CASSFVRETQYF. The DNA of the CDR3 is TGTGCCAGCAGCTTCGTGCGTGAGACCCAGTACTTC.

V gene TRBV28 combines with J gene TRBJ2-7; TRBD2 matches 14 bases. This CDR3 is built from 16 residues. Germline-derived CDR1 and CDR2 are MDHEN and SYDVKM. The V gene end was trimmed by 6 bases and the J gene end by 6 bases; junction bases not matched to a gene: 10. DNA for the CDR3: TGTGCCAGCAGAGCTGGACTAGCGGGGGGCCTGAGCGAGCAGTACTTC. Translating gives CASRAGLAGGLSEQYF.

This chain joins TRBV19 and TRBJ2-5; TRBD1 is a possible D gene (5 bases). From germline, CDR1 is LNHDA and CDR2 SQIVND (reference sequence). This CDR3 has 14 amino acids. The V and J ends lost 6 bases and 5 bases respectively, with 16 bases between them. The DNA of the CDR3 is TGTGCCAGTAGGTTAAGGGGCGCCGGGGAGACCCAGTACTTC. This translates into CASRLRGAGETQYF.

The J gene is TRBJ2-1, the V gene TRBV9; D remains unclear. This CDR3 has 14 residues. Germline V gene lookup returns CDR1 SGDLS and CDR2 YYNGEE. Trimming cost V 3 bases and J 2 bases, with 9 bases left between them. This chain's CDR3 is CASSAPPPYNEQFF. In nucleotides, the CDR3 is TGTGCCAGCAGCGCTCCTCCCCCCTACAATGAGCAGTTCTTC.

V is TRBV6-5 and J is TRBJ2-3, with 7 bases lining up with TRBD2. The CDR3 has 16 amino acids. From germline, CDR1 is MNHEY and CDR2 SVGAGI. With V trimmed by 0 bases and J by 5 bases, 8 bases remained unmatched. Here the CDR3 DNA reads TGTGCCAGCAGTTACTCTTCTAGCGGTTACGGAGATACGCAGTATTTT. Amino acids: CASSYSSSGYGDTQYF.

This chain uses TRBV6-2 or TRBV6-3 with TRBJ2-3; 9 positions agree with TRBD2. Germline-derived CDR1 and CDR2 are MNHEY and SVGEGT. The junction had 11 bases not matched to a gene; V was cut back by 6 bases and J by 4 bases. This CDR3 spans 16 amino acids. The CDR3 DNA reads TGTGCCAGCAGCCCCACGACGCGGGGGGGCGCAGATACGCAGTATTTT. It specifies CASSPTTRGGADTQYF.

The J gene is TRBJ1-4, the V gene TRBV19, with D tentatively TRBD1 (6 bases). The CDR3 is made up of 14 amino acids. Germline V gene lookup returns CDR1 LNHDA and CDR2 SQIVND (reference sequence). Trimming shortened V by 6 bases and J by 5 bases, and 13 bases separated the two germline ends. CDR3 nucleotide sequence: TGTGCCAGTAGCCTGACAGGCAAAAATGAAAAACTGTTTTTT. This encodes CASSLTGKNEKLFF. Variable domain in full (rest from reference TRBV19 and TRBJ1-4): DGGITQSPKYLFRKEGQNVTLSCEQNLNHDAMYWYRQDPGQGLRLIYYSQIVNDFQKGDIAEGYSVSREKKESFPLTVTSAQKNPTAFYLCASSLTGKNEKLFFGSGTQLSVL.

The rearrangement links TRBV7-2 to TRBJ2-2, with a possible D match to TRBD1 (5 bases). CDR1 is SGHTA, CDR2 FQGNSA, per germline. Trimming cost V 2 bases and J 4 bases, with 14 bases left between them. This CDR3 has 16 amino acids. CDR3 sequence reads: CASSLPPGSGTGELFF. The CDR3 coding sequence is TGTGCCAGCAGCTTACCCCCAGGGTCGGGCACCGGGGAGCTGTTTTTT.

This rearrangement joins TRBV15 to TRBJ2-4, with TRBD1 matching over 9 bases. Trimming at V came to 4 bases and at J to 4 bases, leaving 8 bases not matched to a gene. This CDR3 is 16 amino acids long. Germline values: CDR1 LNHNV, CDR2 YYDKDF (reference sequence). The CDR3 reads CATSTMGQGSKNIQYF. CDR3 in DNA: TGTGCCACCAGCACAATGGGACAGGGCTCAAAAAACATTCAGTACTTC.

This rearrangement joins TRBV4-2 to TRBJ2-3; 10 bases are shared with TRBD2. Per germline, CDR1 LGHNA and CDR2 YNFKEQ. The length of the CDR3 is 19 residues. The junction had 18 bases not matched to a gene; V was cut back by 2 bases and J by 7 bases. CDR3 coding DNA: TGTGCCAGCAGCCAACACGAGTTAGCGGGGGGCCTCAGTACAAATACGCAGTATTTT. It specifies CASSQHELAGGLSTNTQYF.

The CDR3 DNA reads TGTGCCAGCAGCTTCAGACGGGGGTTGGGAAACACCATATATTTT. It is translated as CASSFRRGLGNTIYF. V gene TRBV13 combines with J gene TRBJ1-3, with D possibly matching TRBD1 (5 bases). This CDR3 spans 15 amino acids. CDR1 is PRHDT, CDR2 FYEKMQ, per germline (reference sequence). V was cut by 3 bases and J by 4 bases, with 13 bases left in between.

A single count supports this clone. This CDR3 is CASSSLGGQGGEKLFF. As DNA, the CDR3 is TGTGCCAGCAGCTCACTTGGAGGACAGGGAGGAGAAAAACTGTTTTTT. The chain has TRBV5-6 and TRBJ1-4; TRBD1 matches at 8 bases. V lost 3 bases and J lost 8; bases outside the gene matches: 12. Germline CDR1 is SGHDT and CDR2 is YYEEEE. The CDR3 spans 16 residues.

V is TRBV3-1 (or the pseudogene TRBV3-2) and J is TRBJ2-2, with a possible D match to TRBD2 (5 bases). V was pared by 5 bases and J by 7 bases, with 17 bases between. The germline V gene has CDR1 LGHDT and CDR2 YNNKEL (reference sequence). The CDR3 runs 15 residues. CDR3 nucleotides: TGTGCCAGCAGCGCTCTCGGCGGGTATGGCGGGGAGCTGTTTTTT. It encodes CASSALGGYGGELFF.

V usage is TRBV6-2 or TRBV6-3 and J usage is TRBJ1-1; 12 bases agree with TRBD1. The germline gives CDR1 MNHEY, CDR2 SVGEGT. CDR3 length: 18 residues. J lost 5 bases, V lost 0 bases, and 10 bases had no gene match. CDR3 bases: TGTGCCAGCAGTTACTCGACTGGGACAGGGGGCGTAGAGACTGAAGCTTTCTTT. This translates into CASSYSTGTGGVETEAFF.

CDR3 DNA: TGTGCCAGCAGTTGGCAGGGGGCGCTGGGCGAGCAGTACTTC. It specifies CASSWQGALGEQYF. This chain uses TRBV2 with TRBJ2-7, with 8 bases aligning to TRBD1. The CDR3 runs to 14 residues. J lost 6 bases, V lost 5 bases, and 9 bases had no gene match. Germline-derived CDR1 and CDR2 are SNHLY and FYNNEI.

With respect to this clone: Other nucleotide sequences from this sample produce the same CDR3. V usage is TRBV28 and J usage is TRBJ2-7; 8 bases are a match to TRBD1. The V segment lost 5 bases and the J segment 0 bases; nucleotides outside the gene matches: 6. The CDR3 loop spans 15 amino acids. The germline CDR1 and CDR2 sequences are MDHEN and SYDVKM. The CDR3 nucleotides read TGTGCCAGCAGTCCTCGGACAGGGAGCTCCTACGAGCAGTACTTC. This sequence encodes CASSPRTGSSYEQYF.

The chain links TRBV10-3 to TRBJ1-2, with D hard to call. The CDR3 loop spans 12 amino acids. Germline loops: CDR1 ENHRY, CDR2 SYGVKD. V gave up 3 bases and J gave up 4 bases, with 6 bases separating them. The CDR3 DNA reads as TGTGCCATCAGTGACGAGGTCTATGGCTACACCTTC. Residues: CAISDEVYGYTF.

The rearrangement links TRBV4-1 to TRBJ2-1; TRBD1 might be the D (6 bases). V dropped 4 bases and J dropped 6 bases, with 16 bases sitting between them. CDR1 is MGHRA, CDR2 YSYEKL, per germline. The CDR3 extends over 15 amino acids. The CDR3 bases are TGCGCCAGCAGCCTCACAGGGCCGAGTGGCAATGAGCAGTTCTTC. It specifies CASSLTGPSGNEQFF.

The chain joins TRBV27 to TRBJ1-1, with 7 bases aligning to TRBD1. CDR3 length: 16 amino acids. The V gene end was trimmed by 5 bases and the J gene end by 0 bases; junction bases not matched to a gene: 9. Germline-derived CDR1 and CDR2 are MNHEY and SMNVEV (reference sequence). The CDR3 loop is CASSPRTGALNTEAFF. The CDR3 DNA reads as TGTGCCAGCAGTCCGCGGACAGGAGCTTTGAACACTGAAGCTTTCTTT.

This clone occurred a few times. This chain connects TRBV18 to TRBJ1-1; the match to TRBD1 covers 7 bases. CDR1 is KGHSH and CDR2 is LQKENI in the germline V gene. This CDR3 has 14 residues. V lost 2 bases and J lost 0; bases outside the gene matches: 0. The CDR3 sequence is CASSPDRVNTEAFF. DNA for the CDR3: TGTGCCAGCTCACCAGACAGGGTGAACACTGAAGCTTTCTTT.

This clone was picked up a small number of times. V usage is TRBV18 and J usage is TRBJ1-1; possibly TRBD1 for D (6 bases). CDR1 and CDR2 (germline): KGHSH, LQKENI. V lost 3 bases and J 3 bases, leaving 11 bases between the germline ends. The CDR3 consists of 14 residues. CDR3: CASSPQGGDTEAFF. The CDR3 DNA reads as TGTGCCAGCTCACCCCAAGGGGGAGACACTGAAGCTTTCTTT.

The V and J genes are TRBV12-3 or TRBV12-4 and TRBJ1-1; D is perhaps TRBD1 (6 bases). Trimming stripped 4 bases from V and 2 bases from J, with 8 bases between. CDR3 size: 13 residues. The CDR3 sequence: CASSSGTNTEAFF. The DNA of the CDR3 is TGTGCCAGCAGTTCTGGGACAAACACTGAAGCTTTCTTT.

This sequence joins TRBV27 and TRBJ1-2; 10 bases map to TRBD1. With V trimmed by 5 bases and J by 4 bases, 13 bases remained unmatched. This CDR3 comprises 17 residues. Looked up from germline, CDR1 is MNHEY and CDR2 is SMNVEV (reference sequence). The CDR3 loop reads CASSTRQGARFLYGYTF. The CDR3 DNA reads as TGTGCCAGCAGTACCAGACAGGGGGCGAGATTTCTCTATGGCTACACCTTC.

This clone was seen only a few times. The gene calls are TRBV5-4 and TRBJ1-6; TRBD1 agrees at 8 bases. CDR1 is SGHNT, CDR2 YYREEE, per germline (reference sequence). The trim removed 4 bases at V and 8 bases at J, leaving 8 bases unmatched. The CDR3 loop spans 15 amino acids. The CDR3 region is CASSDWRQGHSPLHF. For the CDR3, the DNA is TGTGCCAGCAGCGACTGGAGACAGGGGCATTCACCCCTCCACTTT.

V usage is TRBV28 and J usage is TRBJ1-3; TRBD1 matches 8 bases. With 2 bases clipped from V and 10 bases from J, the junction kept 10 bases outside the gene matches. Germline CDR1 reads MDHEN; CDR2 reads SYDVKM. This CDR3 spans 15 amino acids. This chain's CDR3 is CASSLGDRPGGTIYF. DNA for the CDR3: TGTGCCAGCAGTTTAGGGGACAGGCCCGGGGGTACCATATATTTT.

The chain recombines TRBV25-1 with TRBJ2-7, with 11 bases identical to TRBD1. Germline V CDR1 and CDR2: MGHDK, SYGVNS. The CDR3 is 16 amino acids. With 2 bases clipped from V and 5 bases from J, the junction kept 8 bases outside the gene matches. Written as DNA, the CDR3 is TGTGCCAGCAGTGAAATCCGGGACAGGGGGAGACACGAGCAGTACTTC. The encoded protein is CASSEIRDRGRHEQYF.

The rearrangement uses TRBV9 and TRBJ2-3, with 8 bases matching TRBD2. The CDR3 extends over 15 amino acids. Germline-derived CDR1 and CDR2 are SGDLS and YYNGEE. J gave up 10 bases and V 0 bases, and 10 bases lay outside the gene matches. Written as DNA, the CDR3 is TGTGCCAGCAGCGTAGAGTCAGCGGGGGCCCACTCGCAGTATTTT. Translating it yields CASSVESAGAHSQYF.

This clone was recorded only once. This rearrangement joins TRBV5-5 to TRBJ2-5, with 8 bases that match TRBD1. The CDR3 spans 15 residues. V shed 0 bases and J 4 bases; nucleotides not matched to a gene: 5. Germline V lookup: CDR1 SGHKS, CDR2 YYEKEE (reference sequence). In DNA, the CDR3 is TGTGCCAGCAGCTTGGGTGACAGGGGAGGAGAGACCCAGTACTTC. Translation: CASSLGDRGGETQYF.

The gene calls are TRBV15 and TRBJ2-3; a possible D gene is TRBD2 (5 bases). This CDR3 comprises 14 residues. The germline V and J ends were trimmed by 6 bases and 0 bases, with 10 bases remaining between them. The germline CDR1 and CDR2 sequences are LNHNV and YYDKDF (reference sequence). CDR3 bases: TGTGCCACCAGGAAACCGGGAAGCACAGATACGCAGTATTTT. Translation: CATRKPGSTDTQYF.

The CDR3: CASRRPGHEREQYF. The CDR3 DNA is TGTGCCAGCAGGCGACCGGGACATGAGAGGGAGCAGTACTTC. V is TRBV28 and J is TRBJ2-7; possible D gene TRBD1, 6 bases. CDR1 MDHEN and CDR2 SYDVKM come from the germline V gene. There are 14 residues in the CDR3. Trimming pared 6 bases from V and 7 bases from J, leaving 19 bases between.

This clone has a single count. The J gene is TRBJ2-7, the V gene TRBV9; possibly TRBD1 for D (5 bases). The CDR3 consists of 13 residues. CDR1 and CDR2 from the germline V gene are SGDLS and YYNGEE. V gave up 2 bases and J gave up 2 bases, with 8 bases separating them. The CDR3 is CASSVSTAYEQYF. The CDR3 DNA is TGTGCCAGCAGCGTTTCGACAGCCTACGAGCAGTACTTC.